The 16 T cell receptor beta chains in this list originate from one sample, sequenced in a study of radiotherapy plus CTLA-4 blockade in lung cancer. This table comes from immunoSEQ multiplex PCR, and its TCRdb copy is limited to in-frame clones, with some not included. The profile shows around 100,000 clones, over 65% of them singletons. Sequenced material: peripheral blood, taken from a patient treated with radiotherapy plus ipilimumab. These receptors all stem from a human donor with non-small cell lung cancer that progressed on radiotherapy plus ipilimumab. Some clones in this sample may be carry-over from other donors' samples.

The CDR3 loop is CASSQGRPGRNEKLFF. In DNA, the CDR3 is TGCGCCAGCAGCCAAGGGCGGCCGGGGAGGAATGAAAAACTGTTTTTT. This sequence joins TRBV4-1 and TRBJ1-4; D uncertain. V lost 1 base, J lost 5 bases, and 14 bases lay in between. The CDR3 has 16 residues. The germline V gene has CDR1 MGHRA and CDR2 YSYEKL.

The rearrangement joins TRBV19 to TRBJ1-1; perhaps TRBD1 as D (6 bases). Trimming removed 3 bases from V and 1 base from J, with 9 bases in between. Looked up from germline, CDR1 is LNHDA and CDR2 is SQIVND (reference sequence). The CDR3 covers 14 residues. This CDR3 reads CASSIYRANTEAFF. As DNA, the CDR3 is TGTGCCAGTAGTATTTACAGGGCGAACACTGAAGCTTTCTTT. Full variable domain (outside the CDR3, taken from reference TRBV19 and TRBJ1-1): DGGITQSPKYLFRKEGQNVTLSCEQNLNHDAMYWYRQDPGQGLRLIYYSQIVNDFQKGDIAEGYSVSREKKESFPLTVTSAQKNPTAFYLCASSIYRANTEAFFGQGTRLTVV.

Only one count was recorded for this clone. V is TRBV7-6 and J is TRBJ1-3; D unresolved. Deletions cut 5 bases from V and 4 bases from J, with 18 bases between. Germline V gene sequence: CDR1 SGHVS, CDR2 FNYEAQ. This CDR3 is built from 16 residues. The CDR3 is CASSPALRVGGNTIYF. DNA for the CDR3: TGTGCCAGCAGCCCAGCTTTGCGGGTAGGAGGAAACACCATATATTTT.

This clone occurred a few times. The CDR3 DNA sequence: TGTGCCAGCAGCCAGGGACCGCGTAACTATGGCTACACCTTC. Translation gives CASSQGPRNYGYTF. The chain links TRBV7-2 to TRBJ1-2; TRBD1 is a possible D gene (5 bases). V shed 5 bases and J shed 1 base, with 11 bases lying between them. The CDR3 spans 14 residues. Germline V gives CDR1 SGHTA, CDR2 FQGNSA.

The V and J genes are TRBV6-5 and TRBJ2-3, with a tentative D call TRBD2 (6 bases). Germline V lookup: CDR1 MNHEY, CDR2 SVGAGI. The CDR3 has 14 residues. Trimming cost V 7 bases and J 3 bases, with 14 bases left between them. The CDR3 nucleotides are TGTGCCAGCAAGAGTGCTGGGGGGACAGATACGCAGTATTTT. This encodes CASKSAGGTDTQYF.

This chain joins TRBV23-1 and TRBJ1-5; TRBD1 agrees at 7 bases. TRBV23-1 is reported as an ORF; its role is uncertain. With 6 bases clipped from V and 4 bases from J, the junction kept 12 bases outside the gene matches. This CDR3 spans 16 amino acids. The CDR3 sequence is CASSDPGTDLNQPQHF. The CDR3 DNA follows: TGCGCCAGCAGCGACCCCGGGACAGACCTTAATCAGCCCCAGCATTTT.

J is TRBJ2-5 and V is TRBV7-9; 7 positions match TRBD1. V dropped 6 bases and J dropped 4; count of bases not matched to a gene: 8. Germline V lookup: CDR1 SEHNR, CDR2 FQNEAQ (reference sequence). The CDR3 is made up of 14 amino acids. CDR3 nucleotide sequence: TGTGCCAGCAGTTTAACAGGGGTAACAGAGACCCAGTACTTC. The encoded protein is CASSLTGVTETQYF.

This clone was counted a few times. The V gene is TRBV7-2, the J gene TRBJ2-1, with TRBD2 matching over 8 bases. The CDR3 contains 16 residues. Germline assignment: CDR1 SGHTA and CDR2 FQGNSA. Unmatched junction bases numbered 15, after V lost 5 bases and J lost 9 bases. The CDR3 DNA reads TGTGCCAGCAGCCGAGGTTGGGCCGGGGGGGCCGGTGAGCAGTTCTTC. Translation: CASSRGWAGGAGEQFF.

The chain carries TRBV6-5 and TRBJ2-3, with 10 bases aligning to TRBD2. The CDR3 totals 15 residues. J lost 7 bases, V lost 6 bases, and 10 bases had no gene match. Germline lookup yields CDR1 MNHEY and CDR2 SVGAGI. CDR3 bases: TGTGCCAGCAGGGAGCCGGGACTAGCGAAACATACGCAGTATTTT. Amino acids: CASREPGLAKHTQYF.

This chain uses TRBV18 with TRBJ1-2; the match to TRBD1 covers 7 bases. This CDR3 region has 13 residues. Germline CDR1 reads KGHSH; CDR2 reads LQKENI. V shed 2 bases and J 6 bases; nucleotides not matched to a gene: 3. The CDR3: CASSPDREDGYTF. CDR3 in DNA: TGTGCCAGCTCACCAGACAGGGAGGATGGCTACACCTTC.

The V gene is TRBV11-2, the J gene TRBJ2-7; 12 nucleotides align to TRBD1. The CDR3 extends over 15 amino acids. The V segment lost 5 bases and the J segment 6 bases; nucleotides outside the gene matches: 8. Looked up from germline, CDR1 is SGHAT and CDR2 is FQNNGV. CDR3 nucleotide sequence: TGTGCCAGCAGCCTTTCCGGGACAGGGGGCCGCGAGCAGTACTTC. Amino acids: CASSLSGTGGREQYF.

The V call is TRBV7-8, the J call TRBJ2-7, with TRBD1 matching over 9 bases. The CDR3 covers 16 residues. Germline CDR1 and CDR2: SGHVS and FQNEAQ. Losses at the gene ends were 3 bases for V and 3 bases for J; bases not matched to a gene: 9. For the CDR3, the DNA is TGTGCCAGCAGCTTGCGAGGGACAGGGCCAGGCTACGAGCAGTACTTC. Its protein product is CASSLRGTGPGYEQYF.

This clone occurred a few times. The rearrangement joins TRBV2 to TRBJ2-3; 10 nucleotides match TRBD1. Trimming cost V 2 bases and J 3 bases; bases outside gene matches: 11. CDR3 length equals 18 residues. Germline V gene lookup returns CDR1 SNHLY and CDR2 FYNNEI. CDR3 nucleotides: TGTGCCAGCAGTGAAATGGCCGGGACAGGGGATCTGACAGATACGCAGTATTTT. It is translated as CASSEMAGTGDLTDTQYF.

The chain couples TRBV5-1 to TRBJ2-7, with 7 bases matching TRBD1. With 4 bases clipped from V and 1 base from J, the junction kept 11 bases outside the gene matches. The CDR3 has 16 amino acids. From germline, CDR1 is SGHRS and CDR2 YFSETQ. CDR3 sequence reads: CASSPDPGTASYEQYF. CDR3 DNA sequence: TGCGCCAGCAGCCCGGACCCCGGGACAGCGTCCTACGAGCAGTACTTC.

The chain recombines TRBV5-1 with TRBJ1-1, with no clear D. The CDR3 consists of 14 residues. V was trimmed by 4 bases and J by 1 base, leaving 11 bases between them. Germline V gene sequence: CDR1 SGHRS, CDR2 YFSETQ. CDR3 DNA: TGCGCCAGCAGCCGACTTAGCCAGAACACTGAAGCTTTCTTT. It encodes CASSRLSQNTEAFF.

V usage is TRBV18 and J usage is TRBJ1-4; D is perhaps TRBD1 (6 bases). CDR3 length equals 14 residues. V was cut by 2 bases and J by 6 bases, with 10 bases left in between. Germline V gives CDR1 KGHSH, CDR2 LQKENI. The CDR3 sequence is CASSPRGHDEKLFF. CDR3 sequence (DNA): TGTGCCAGCTCACCAAGGGGACACGATGAAAAACTGTTTTTT.